These 6 T cell receptor beta chains originate from one sample sequenced in a study of cytomegalovirus exposure and HLA in healthy donors. Both 60 Vbeta primers and 13 Jbeta primers went into the PCR. Sequencing was performed with immunoSEQ multiplex PCR; in TCRdb, only in-frame clones are kept and a portion is missing. The sample lists roughly 30,000 clones, around 87% occurring once. Sequenced sample: PBMCs. The receptors come from a boy between 5 and 17 years old in good health and CMV-seronegative.

The J gene is TRBJ1-1, the V gene TRBV19; 7 bases line up with TRBD1. The trim removed 9 bases at V and 8 bases at J, leaving 9 bases unmatched. Per the germline V gene, CDR1 is LNHDA and CDR2 is SQIVND (reference sequence). This CDR3 is built from 12 residues. CDR3 coding DNA: TGTGCCAGCACCGGGACAGTCTCCGAAGCTTTCTTT. It translates to CASTGTVSEAFF.

The chain links TRBV4-2 to TRBJ1-3; 7 positions match TRBD1. CDR1 and CDR2 (germline): LGHNA, YNFKEQ. The V segment lost 2 bases and the J segment 0 bases; nucleotides outside the gene matches: 4. The CDR3 totals 16 residues. The CDR3 loop is CASSQYGTDSGNTIYF. DNA for the CDR3: TGTGCCAGCAGCCAATATGGGACAGACTCTGGAAACACCATATATTTT.

Worth noting for this clone: Compared with germline, one end of the junction differs, possibly owing to a read error. The chain carries TRBV12-5 and TRBJ1-2; 9 nucleotides align to TRBD1. The germline CDR1 and CDR2 sequences are LGHNT and FRNRAP. CDR3 length: 16 amino acids. The CDR3: CASGLPTAGTGTFWAF. In DNA form, the CDR3 reads TGTGCTAGTGGTTTGCCGACAGCCGGGACAGGGACATTTTGGGCCTTC. Drawing the rest from reference TRBV12-5 and TRBJ1-2, the complete variable domain is DARVTQTPRHKVTEMGQEVTMRCQPILGHNTVFWYRQTMMQGLELLAYFRNRAPLDDSGMPKDRFSAEMPDATLATLKIQPSEPRDSAVYFCASGLPTAGTGTFWAFGSGTRLTVV.

This chain links TRBV4-1 with TRBJ2-6; TRBD1 agrees at 8 bases. With 2 bases clipped from V and 1 base from J, the junction kept 10 bases outside the gene matches. CDR3 length: 19 residues. Germline CDR1 and CDR2: MGHRA and YSYEKL. The DNA of the CDR3 is TGCGCCAGCAGCCAACCTCGGACAGGGAGGCAATCTGGGGCCAACGTCCTGACTTTC. It codes for CASSQPRTGRQSGANVLTF.

This clone was detected once. The chain uses TRBV7-9 and TRBJ2-3; 8 bases are a match to TRBD2. Germline CDR1 SEHNR, CDR2 FQNEAQ (reference sequence). With V trimmed by 1 base and J by 0 bases, 9 bases remained unmatched. The CDR3 covers 18 residues. In DNA, the CDR3 is TGTGCCAGCAGCTTAGGAGCGGGGGCCACATCTAGCACAGATACGCAGTATTTT. It yields the protein CASSLGAGATSSTDTQYF.

The rearrangement links TRBV27 to TRBJ1-5, with D hard to call. The germline V gene has CDR1 MNHEY and CDR2 SMNVEV (reference sequence). V lost 5 bases and J 6 bases, leaving 11 bases between the germline ends. CDR3 length equals 13 residues. This CDR3 reads CASSLGRIQPQHF. CDR3 DNA sequence: TGTGCCAGCAGTCTGGGCAGGATTCAGCCCCAGCATTTT.